A selection of T cell receptor beta chains follows, all from one sample in a study of CD8+CD57+ T cells in acquired aplastic anemia. TCRdb used MiXCR to reprocess the reads, holding one entry per CDR3 protein. The table lists 250,000 to 350,000 distinct CDR3 sequences, around 60% of them singletons, with 7.5% to 9% in the top ten. The material sequenced was sorted CD4+, CD8+, or CD8+CD57+ T cells (not recorded which) from PBMCs. These receptors all stem from a human donor with severe aplastic anemia or a healthy control (not recorded which). The CDR3 runs from the conserved cysteine through the conserved F or W. Fields, in order: J gene, CDR3 length, clone size, V gene, D gene, CDR3 DNA, CDR3 protein. D genes are given only for firm matches. Expanded clones are given a class, and other clones once, few, many or no size at all.

>TRBJ1-1|15|-|TRBV7-2|-
TGTGCCGGCAGCCCCTTAGCCGGAGGATGGAGTCAAGCTTTCTTT
CAGSPLAGGWSQAFF
>TRBJ2-5|14|many|TRBV4-3|-
TGCGCCAGCAGCCAAGATCAGACGGGGGAGACCCAGTACTTC
CASSQDQTGETQYF
>TRBJ2-7|12|-|TRBV7-9|-
TGTGCCAGCAGTCCCCTTCCCGACGAGCAGTACTTC
CASSPLPDEQYF
>TRBJ1-6|15|few|TRBV13|-
TGTGCCAGCAGCTTACGGATCGAACGGGGTTCACCCCTCCACTTT
CASSLRIERGSPLHF
>TRBJ1-4|14|-|TRBV7-9|-
TGTGCCGTCGGGGATAGGGGGGCGGCTGAAAAGCTGTCTTTT
CAVGDRGAAEKLSF
>TRBJ2-2|14|-|TRBV7-9|-
TGTGCCAGCAGCTTAGCTCTTAACACCGGGGAGCTGTTTTTT
CASSLALNTGELFF
>TRBJ1-1|15|-|TRBV9|-
TGTGCCAGCAGCGTAGCTAAGGGGGGGAACACTGAAGCTTTCTTT
CASSVAKGGNTEAFF
>TRBJ2-7|15|-|TRBV7-8|TRBD2
TGCGCCAGCAGCCAAGAAGCGGGGGGAACCTACGAGCAGTACTTC
CASSQEAGGTYEQYF
>TRBJ1-1|11|-|TRBV7-4|-
TGTGCCAGCACCTCAGGGTCTGAAGCTTTCTTT
CASTSGSEAFF
>TRBJ2-3|22|-|TRBV9|TRBD2
TGTGCCAGCAGCGTAGCTTCGTACCTCATTGCTCCAGAGCGGGGGGCCACAGATACGCAGTATTTT
CASSVASYLIAPERGATDTQYF
>TRBJ2-5|14|many|TRBV5-1|-
TGCGCCAGCAGCTTGTCCGGGGTAAAAGAGACCCAGTACTTC
CASSLSGVKETQYF
>TRBJ1-6|17|many|TRBV6-5|TRBD1
TGTGCCAGCAGTCCGTTGATACAAGACAGGGACGGTTCACCCCTCCACTTT
CASSPLIQDRDGSPLHF
>TRBJ1-2|13|many|TRBV7-9|-
TGTGCCAGCAGCCCCACCGGTGATGGCGGCTACACCTTC
CASSPTGDGGYTF
>TRBJ1-5|16|few|TRBV9|TRBD1
TGTGCCAGCAGCACGGGGACAGGGGTGAGCAATCAGCCCCAGCATTTT
CASSTGTGVSNQPQHF
>TRBJ1-1|12|-|TRBV11-3|-
TGTGCCAGCGGGAGGGGGAGCACTGAAGCTTTCTTT
CASGRGSTEAFF
>TRBJ2-2|12|few|TRBV7-7|-
TGTGCTAGCAGCCATAACACCGGGGAGCTGTTTTTT
CASSHNTGELFF
>TRBJ1-1|13|few|TRBV18|-
TGTGCCAGCTCACCGACGGGGAACACTGAAGCTTTCTTT
CASSPTGNTEAFF
>TRBJ2-7|13|-|TRBV2|-
TGTGCCAGCAGTGAAAGAAGGTTGGACGAGCAGTACTTC
CASSERRLDEQYF
>TRBJ1-3|16|many|TRBV7-8|TRBD1
TGTGCCAGCAGCTTACATGGACAGGGGACTGGAAACACCATATATTTT
CASSLHGQGTGNTIYF
>TRBJ2-5|13|many|TRBV20-1|-
TGCAGTGCTAGAGGGCTAGGGAGGGAGACCCAGTACTTC
CSARGLGRETQYF
>TRBJ1-6|12|many|TRBV9|-
TGTGCCAGCAGCGCTGAGGGGTCACCCCTCCACTTT
CASSAEGSPLHF
>TRBJ1-1|15|-|TRBV5-1|-
TGCGCCAGCAGCTATACAGGGTGGTCTCAGGATGAAGCTTTCTTT
CASSYTGWSQDEAFF
>TRBJ2-7|14|-|TRBV2|TRBD1
TGTGCCAGCAGTAGGACAGGGATTTGGGAGGAGCAGTACTTC
CASSRTGIWEEQYF
>TRBJ1-1|11|-|TRBV7-2|-
TGTGCCAGCGGCTTTGCAGGTGAAGCTTTCTTT
CASGFAGEAFF
>TRBJ1-4|15|-|TRBV5-1|-
TGCGCCAGCAGCTTGGGATCAGGGACTAATGAAAAACTGTTTTTT
CASSLGSGTNEKLFF
>TRBJ1-2|12|-|TRBV19|-
TGTGCCAGTAGTCCTCGGACCCGTGGCTACACCTTC
CASSPRTRGYTF
>TRBJ1-2|13|-|TRBV5-1|-
TGCGCCAGCAGTTTGGACACATTCTATGGCTACACCTTC
CASSLDTFYGYTF
>TRBJ2-3|15|many|TRBV4-1|-
TGCGCCAGCAGCCCCCCGGAGCGAAGCACAGATACGCAGTATTTT
CASSPPERSTDTQYF
>TRBJ2-7|13|many|TRBV9|-
TGTGCCAGCAGCGTAATAAGCAGCTCGGAGCAGTACTTC
CASSVISSSEQYF
>TRBJ1-1|15|-|TRBV7-9|-
TGTGCCAGCAGCTTAGCCAGTTCTGGAGTTACTGAAGCTTTCTTT
CASSLASSGVTEAFF
>TRBJ2-7|15|-|TRBV5-1|-
TGCGCCAGCAGCTTCCAAATCGGGAGCTCCTACGAGCAGTACTTC
CASSFQIGSSYEQYF
>TRBJ2-1|11|-|TRBV29-1|-
TGCAGCGTCCCCCCGGTGGATGAGCAGTTCTTC
CSVPPVDEQFF
>TRBJ2-1|16|-|TRBV5-1|-
TGCGCCAGCAGCTTGCTTTCGCAGGGTGGGGGCAATGAGCAGTTCTTC
CASSLLSQGGGNEQFF
>TRBJ2-5|15|many|TRBV5-8|-
TGTGCCAGCAGCCTCCCCCAGGGCGCGGGGGAGACCCAGTACTTC
CASSLPQGAGETQYF
>TRBJ1-2|17|few|TRBV30|-
TGTGCCTGGAGGACCTCGGCTCTAGCGGGAGAGGGCTATGGCTACACCTTC
CAWRTSALAGEGYGYTF